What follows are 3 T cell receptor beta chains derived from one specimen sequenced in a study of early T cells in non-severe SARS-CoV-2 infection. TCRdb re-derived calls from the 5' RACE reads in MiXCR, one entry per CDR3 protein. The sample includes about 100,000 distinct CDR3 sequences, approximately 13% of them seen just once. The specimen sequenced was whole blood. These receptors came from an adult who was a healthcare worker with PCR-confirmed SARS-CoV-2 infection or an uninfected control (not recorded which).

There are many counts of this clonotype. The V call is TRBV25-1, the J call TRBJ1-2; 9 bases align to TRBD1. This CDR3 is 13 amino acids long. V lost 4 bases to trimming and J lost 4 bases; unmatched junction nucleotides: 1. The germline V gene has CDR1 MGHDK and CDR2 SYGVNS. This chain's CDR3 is CASSVTGGYGYTF. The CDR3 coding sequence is TGTGCCAGCAGTGTGACAGGGGGCTATGGCTACACCTTC.

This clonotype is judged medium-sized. The CDR3 nucleotides are TGTGCCAGCAGCCCCCCGGCCGTGAACACTGAAGCTTTCTTT. It encodes CASSPPAVNTEAFF. This chain links TRBV13 with TRBJ1-1; D is ambiguous. Trimming took off 5 bases at V and 0 bases at J, with 10 bases between the two ends. Germline V gene lookup returns CDR1 PRHDT and CDR2 FYEKMQ (reference sequence). This CDR3 is 14 amino acids long. Filled out from reference TRBV13 and TRBJ1-1, the complete variable domain reads AAGVIQSPRHLIKEKRETATLKCYPIPRHDTVYWYQQGPGQDPQFLISFYEKMQSDKGSIPDRFSAQQFSDYHSELNMSSLELGDSALYFCASSPPAVNTEAFFGQGTRLTVV.

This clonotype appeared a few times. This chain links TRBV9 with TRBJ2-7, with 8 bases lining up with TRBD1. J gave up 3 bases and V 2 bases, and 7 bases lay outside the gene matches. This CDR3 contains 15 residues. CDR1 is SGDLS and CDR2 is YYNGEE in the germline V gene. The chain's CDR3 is CASSVGQGLRYEQYF. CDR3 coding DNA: TGTGCCAGCAGCGTCGGACAGGGCCTTCGCTACGAGCAGTACTTC.